This T cell receptor beta chain was obtained from a study of cytomegalovirus exposure and HLA in healthy donors. Notes on the study in general: Available immune exposure information covered CMV serostatus only. Listed as cytomegalovirus-associated were 150 or so TCR beta chains. Reportedly, HLA-A and HLA-B alleles of most subjects were accurately predicted from TCR beta.

Points on this clone: Its target is not known.

With 60 Vbeta and 13 Jbeta primers, the PCR was carried out. Here immunoSEQ multiplex PCR was the method, and the copy in TCRdb shows in-frame clones only, minus some. In the table there are about 160,000 clones, over 80% of which are singletons. V lost 8 bases, J lost 3 bases, and 17 bases lay in between. The CDR3 consists of 15 residues. CDR1 is MNHNS, CDR2 SASEGT, per germline. As for the donors, each was a healthy bone marrow donor. The chain employs TRBV6-1 and TRBJ2-1, with D possibly being TRBD2 (5 bases). The specimen sequenced was PBMCs. This TCR derives from a woman younger than 35 in good health and CMV-seronegative. The CDR3 DNA reads as TGTGCCAGCCCGGGGTCGCTGGTCTTCTACAATGAGCAGTTCTTC. Translating gives CASPGSLVFYNEQFF.